This T cell receptor beta chain is drawn from a study of cytomegalovirus exposure and HLA in healthy donors. Study-level background: An earlier analysis found fewer than 140 million unique TCR beta sequences from roughly 170 million T cells.

13 Jbeta primers and 60 Vbeta primers were used for the PCR. Sequenced by immunoSEQ multiplex PCR; TCRdb stores in-frame clones only, minus some. The sample records about 98,000 clones, 69% being singletons. A word on this clone: Its cognate antigen is unknown.

Study-level results: In the analysis, some V segments, TRBV6-2 and TRBV6-3 included, were excluded as indistinguishable. Sequencing had likely introduced a cluster of highly shared sequence variants as an artifact. Three of the chains that were CMV-associated were confirmed in vitro to be specific for CMV antigens.

The V end lost 1 base, the J end lost 10 bases, and 13 bases lay between the germline ends. Germline CDR1 and CDR2: MGHRA and YSYEKL. The CDR3 is 13 residues long. The receptor's source is a female donor in good health and CMV-seronegative. Input material: PBMCs. V usage is TRBV4-1 and J usage is TRBJ1-2; possibly TRBD1 for D (6 bases). DNA of the CDR3: TGCGCCAGCAGCCAAGTGGGGGCGCAGGTCTACACCTTC. Protein sequence: CASSQVGAQVYTF.